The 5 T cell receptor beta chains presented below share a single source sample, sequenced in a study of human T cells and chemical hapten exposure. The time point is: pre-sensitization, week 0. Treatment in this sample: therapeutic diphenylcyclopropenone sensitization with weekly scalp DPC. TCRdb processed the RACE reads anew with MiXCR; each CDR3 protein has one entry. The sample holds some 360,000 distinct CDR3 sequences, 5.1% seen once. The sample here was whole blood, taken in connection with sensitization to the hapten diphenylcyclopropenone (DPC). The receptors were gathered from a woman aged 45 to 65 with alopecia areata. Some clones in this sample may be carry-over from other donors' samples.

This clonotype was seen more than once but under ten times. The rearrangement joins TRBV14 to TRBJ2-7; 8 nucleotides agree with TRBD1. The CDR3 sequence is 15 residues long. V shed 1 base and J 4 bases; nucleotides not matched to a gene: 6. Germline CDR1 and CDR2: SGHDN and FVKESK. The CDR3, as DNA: TGTGCCAGCAGCCAAGCGACAGGGGTGCTTTACGAGCAGTACTTC. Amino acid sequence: CASSQATGVLYEQYF.

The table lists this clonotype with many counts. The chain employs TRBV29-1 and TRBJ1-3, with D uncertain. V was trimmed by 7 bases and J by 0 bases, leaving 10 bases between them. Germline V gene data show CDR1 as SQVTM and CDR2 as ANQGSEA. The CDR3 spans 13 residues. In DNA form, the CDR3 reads TGCAGCGCAGGAGAGAACTCTGGAAACACCATATATTTT. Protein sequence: CSAGENSGNTIYF.

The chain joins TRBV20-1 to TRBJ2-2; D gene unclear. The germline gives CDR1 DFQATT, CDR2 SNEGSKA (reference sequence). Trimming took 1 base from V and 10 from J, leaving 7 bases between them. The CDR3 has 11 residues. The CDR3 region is CSARGGVELFF. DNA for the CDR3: TGCAGTGCTAGAGGGGGTGTGGAGCTGTTTTTT.

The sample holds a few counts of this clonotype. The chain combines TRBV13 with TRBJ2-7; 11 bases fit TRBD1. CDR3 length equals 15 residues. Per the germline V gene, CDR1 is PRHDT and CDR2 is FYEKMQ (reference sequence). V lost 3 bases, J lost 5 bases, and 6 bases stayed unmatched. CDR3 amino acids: CASSLRTGGIDEQYF. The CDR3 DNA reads TGTGCCAGCAGCTTGAGGACAGGGGGCATCGACGAGCAGTACTTC. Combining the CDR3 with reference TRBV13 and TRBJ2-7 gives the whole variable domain AAGVIQSPRHLIKEKRETATLKCYPIPRHDTVYWYQQGPGQDPQFLISFYEKMQSDKGSIPDRFSAQQFSDYHSELNMSSLELGDSALYFCASSLRTGGIDEQYFGPGTRLTVT.

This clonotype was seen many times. In DNA, the CDR3 is TGTGCCAGCAGGGGCGGCAATCAGCCCCAGCATTTT. Translating gives CASRGGNQPQHF. The chain has TRBV28 and TRBJ1-5; D is unclear. V lost 6 bases, J lost 2 bases, and 5 bases lay in between. The CDR3 consists of 12 residues. Germline lookup yields CDR1 MDHEN and CDR2 SYDVKM.